What follows describes a single TCR beta chain. Germline V gives CDR1 MNHNY, CDR2 SVGAGI (reference sequence). The CDR3 is 12 residues long. Trimming stripped 2 bases from V and 12 bases from J, with 11 bases between. TCRdb's copy holds only in-frame clones and misses some; the assay was immunoSEQ multiplex PCR. The sample consists of about 80,000 clones, roughly 93% of them appearing once. This entry is derived from a study of technical replicates of blood from a handful of donors. The gene calls are TRBV6-6 and TRBJ1-3, with D possibly matching TRBD1 (5 bases). The sample comprised T cells isolated from PBMCs. This receptor was obtained from a human donor in good health. CDR3 bases: TGTGCCAGCAGTTACGATCCAGGGATCATATATTTT. Amino acid sequence: CASSYDPGIIYF.